Listed below are T cell receptor beta chains from one sample, sequenced in a study of T cells after yellow fever vaccination. TCRdb fed the 5' RACE reads into MiXCR, producing one record per CDR3 protein. The sample lists about 310,000 distinct CDR3 sequences, 3.6% seen once, with 23% in the top ten. Sequenced here: PBMCs, sampled on the day of the yellow fever booster vaccination. These TCRs come from a man between 18 and 35 years old who received the YFV17D yellow fever vaccine. CDR3s include the opening cysteine and the closing phenylalanine or tryptophan. The D gene is left open where the match is weak. Clone size appears in some rows only: once, few, many, or a class for an expanded clone.

d_call	clone_size	v_call	j_call	cdr3_length	cdr3_aa	cdr3_nt
.	.	TRBV5-5	TRBJ2-2	16	CASSLGPGRDTGELFF	TGTGCCAGCAGCTTGGGCCCGGGGCGAGACACCGGGGAGCTGTTTTTT
TRBD1	.	TRBV6-2/TRBV6-3	TRBJ2-1	17	CASSSLIRDRGLNEQFF	TGTGCCAGCAGTTCTCTTATTCGGGACAGGGGCCTCAATGAGCAGTTCTTC
TRBD1	many	TRBV7-2	TRBJ1-5	13	CASSPDRGQPQHF	TGTGCCAGCAGCCCGGACAGGGGGCAGCCCCAGCATTTT
.	.	TRBV7-2	TRBJ2-4	16	CASIYSPGGGKNIQYF	TGTGCCAGCATCTATTCTCCGGGTGGTGGTAAAAACATTCAGTACTTC
TRBD1	.	TRBV12-3/TRBV12-4	TRBJ1-1	12	CASSFHRGEAFF	TGTGCCAGCAGTTTCCACAGGGGTGAAGCTTTCTTT
.	many	TRBV12-3/TRBV12-4	TRBJ2-5	13	CASSLSGGPPGYF	TGTGCCAGCAGTTTGAGTGGGGGTCCCCCGGGGTACTTC
TRBD2	many	TRBV20-1	TRBJ2-1	14	CSAASRGYYNEQFF	TGCAGTGCCGCTTCGCGGGGGTATTACAATGAGCAGTTCTTC
.	.	TRBV7-2	TRBJ2-3	14	CASSESGGEDTQYF	TGTGCCAGCTCCGAGTCGGGTGGGGAAGATACGCAGTATTTT
TRBD2	many	TRBV6-6	TRBJ2-1	16	CASSYLLAGGQNEQFF	TGTGCCAGCAGTTACCTACTAGCGGGGGGGCAAAATGAGCAGTTCTTC
.	many	TRBV27	TRBJ1-2	13	CASSLFGGNGYTF	TGTGCCAGCAGTTTATTCGGGGGTAATGGCTACACCTTC
.	.	TRBV12-3/TRBV12-4	TRBJ1-2	14	CASSYNQGSYGYTF	TGTGCCAGCAGTTATAACCAGGGGTCCTATGGCTACACCTTC
.	.	TRBV7-9	TRBJ1-6	13	CASGPSYNSPLHF	TGTGCCAGCGGTCCGTCGTATAATTCACCCCTCCACTTT
TRBD1	few	TRBV4-3	TRBJ1-4	16	CASSQGGNTGAEKLFF	TGCGCCAGCAGCCAGGGAGGGAATACAGGGGCTGAAAAACTGTTTTTT
TRBD2	.	TRBV15	TRBJ2-1	16	CATSGQGAGGIDEQFF	TGTGCCACCAGCGGGCAAGGAGCGGGGGGTATTGATGAGCAGTTCTTC
.	.	TRBV20-1	TRBJ1-4	17	CSAPGTKFGATNEKLFF	TGCAGTGCTCCCGGGACGAAGTTTGGGGCAACTAATGAAAAACTGTTTTTT
TRBD1	few	TRBV7-8	TRBJ2-5	19	CASSFSGGLDRGILETQYF	TGTGCCAGCAGCTTCTCGGGAGGGCTGGACAGGGGGATTTTGGAGACCCAGTACTTC
.	many	TRBV3-1	TRBJ1-1	12	CASSRRETEAFF	TGTGCCAGCAGCCGTAGGGAAACTGAAGCTTTCTTT
.	many	TRBV7-2	TRBJ2-5	14	CASSLRQLWETQYF	TGTGCCAGCAGCTTAAGGCAGCTTTGGGAGACCCAGTACTTC
.	few	TRBV6-5	TRBJ1-6	15	CASRGGSSYNSPLHF	TGTGCCAGCAGGGGCGGGAGCTCCTATAATTCACCCCTCCACTTT
.	.	TRBV4-1	TRBJ1-2	15	CASTSHLGRSYGYTF	TGCGCCAGCACCTCACACCTGGGCCGGAGCTATGGCTACACCTTC